This is a list of T cell receptor beta chains from one sample in a study of neurological immune-mediated disorders. TCRdb fed the 5' RACE reads into MiXCR, producing one record per CDR3 protein. The sample lists tens of thousands of distinct CDR3 sequences; 9% to 10% were seen once. Sequenced material: PBMCs. These receptors originate from a woman in her 40s in good health. Each CDR3 is given with its conserved first and last residue. D genes are given only for firm matches. Clone size is stated in some rows and not others, as once, few, many or a class when expanded.

V gene,J gene,clone size,D gene,CDR3 DNA,CDR3 protein
TRBV5-6,TRBJ2-5,many,TRBD1,TGTGCCAGCAGCTCAAGGGGACAGGGGGAGACCCAGTACTTC,CASSSRGQGETQYF
TRBV29-1,TRBJ2-1,many,TRBD1,TGCAGCGGACGGGACAGGTTGAGGGATGAGCAGTTCTTC,CSGRDRLRDEQFF
TRBV5-5,TRBJ1-4,many,-,TGTGCCAGCAGCAGGCGGGACCTCCTTAATGAAAAACTGTTTTTT,CASSRRDLLNEKLFF
TRBV20-1,TRBJ2-4,many,TRBD1,TGCAGTGCTAGACAGGGGGCGGAGGACATTCAGTACTTC,CSARQGAEDIQYF
TRBV20-1,TRBJ2-7,many,-,TGCAGTGCTAGAAGAGGACCCCCCTACGAGCAGTACTTC,CSARRGPPYEQYF
TRBV6-2/TRBV6-3,TRBJ2-1,few,TRBD1,TGTGCCAGCAGGTTTGGACAGGGAGAAAATGAGCAGTTCTTC,CASRFGQGENEQFF
TRBV27,TRBJ2-1,many,TRBD2,TGTGCCAGCAACCAAGCGGGGGCTGCCTACAATGAGCAGTTCTTC,CASNQAGAAYNEQFF
TRBV3-1,TRBJ2-7,many,TRBD2,TGTGCCAGCAGCCAAGAGCTAGCGGTCTCCTACGAGCAGTACTTC,CASSQELAVSYEQYF
TRBV14,TRBJ2-1,many,-,TGTGCCAGCAGCCAAGATTCGACGGGGCATGAGCAGTTCTTC,CASSQDSTGHEQFF
TRBV5-1,TRBJ1-1,many,-,TGCGCCAGCAGCTTGGAGGGACAAAGAACTGAAGCTTTCTTT,CASSLEGQRTEAFF
TRBV7-8,TRBJ2-6,many,TRBD2,TGTGCCAGCAGCTTAGACGTTCTACGGGGGGAAGCCAACGTCCTGACTTTC,CASSLDVLRGEANVLTF
TRBV5-1,TRBJ1-2,-,-,TGCGCTAGCAGCTTCGGGAAGTCTAACTATGGCTACACCTTC,CASSFGKSNYGYTF
TRBV18,TRBJ1-5,many,TRBD1,TGTGCCAGCTCACTGGAAGGGACAGGGGGCCAGCCCCAGCATTTT,CASSLEGTGGQPQHF
TRBV5-5,TRBJ2-1,-,TRBD2,TGTGCCAGCAGCTTGCTGGCTAGCGGGCCTTCCTACAATGAGCAGTTCTTC,CASSLLASGPSYNEQFF
TRBV7-8,TRBJ2-2,many,TRBD1,TGTGCCAGCAGCTTAGGGCAGGGGGCGGCGGTCACCGGGGAGCTGTTTTTT,CASSLGQGAAVTGELFF
TRBV10-3,TRBJ1-1,few,-,TGTGCCATCAGTTCCAGGGAATTGAACACTGAAGCTTTCTTT,CAISSRELNTEAFF
TRBV7-8,TRBJ2-5,many,-,TGTGCCAGCAGCTTAGAAGGGGGTGGAGGAGGGACCCAGTACTTC,CASSLEGGGGGTQYF
TRBV6-4,TRBJ1-2,many,-,TGTGCCAGCAGTGACTTCCCTAGGATTGGCTATGGCTACACCTTC,CASSDFPRIGYGYTF
TRBV5-1,TRBJ2-1,-,-,TGCGCCAGCAGCTTGGGGGGGGGCCCTGATGAGCAGTTCTTC,CASSLGGGPDEQFF
TRBV7-2,TRBJ2-7,many,-,TGTGCCAGCAGCTCGGGGCGGACAGCCCGCTACGAGCAGTACTTC,CASSSGRTARYEQYF
TRBV4-2,TRBJ1-4,many,-,TGTGCCAGCAGCCAAGAGTTGGGAGGACCTGAAAAACTGTTTTTT,CASSQELGGPEKLFF
TRBV12-3/TRBV12-4,TRBJ2-5,many,TRBD2,TGTGCCAGCAGTCCTCGGGCTACTAGCGCGGAGACCCAGTACTTC,CASSPRATSAETQYF
TRBV20-1,TRBJ2-2,many,TRBD1,TGCAGTGCTAGATTCGGACAGGGTTCGAACACCGGGGAGCTGTTTTTT,CSARFGQGSNTGELFF
TRBV6-5,TRBJ2-5,many,TRBD1,TGTGCCAGCAGCCCCGGGACAGGGACAGAGACCCAGTACTTC,CASSPGTGTETQYF
TRBV3-1,TRBJ2-7,many,-,TGTGCCAGCAGCCAAGTGAGACAGTTCCAAGGCGAGCAGTACTTC,CASSQVRQFQGEQYF
TRBV20-1,TRBJ1-1,many,-,TGCAGTGCTAGAGGGGGCAGGGCGAACACTGAAGCTTTCTTT,CSARGGRANTEAFF
TRBV25-1,TRBJ1-2,many,-,TGTGCCAGCAGTGGAATACCTCCCGCGGGGAGCTATGGCTACACCTTC,CASSGIPPAGSYGYTF
TRBV27,TRBJ1-5,-,-,TGTGCCAGCAGCTTACAGTGGCCGGGTCAGCCCCAGCATTTT,CASSLQWPGQPQHF
TRBV4-2,TRBJ1-5,many,-,TGTGCCAGCAGCCAAGATAGGGGGGATCAGCCCCAGCATTTT,CASSQDRGDQPQHF
TRBV7-8,TRBJ1-4,many,-,TGTGCCAGCAGCTTGCGACAAGCAACTAATGAAAAACTGTTTTTT,CASSLRQATNEKLFF
TRBV6-5,TRBJ1-3,many,-,TGTGCCAGCAGTAACAGTCCCTCTGGAAACACCATATATTTT,CASSNSPSGNTIYF
TRBV12-3/TRBV12-4,TRBJ2-2,many,TRBD1,TGTGCCACTTCAGTCGGGACAGCAAACACCGGGGAGCTGTTTTTT,CATSVGTANTGELFF
TRBV24-1,TRBJ2-7,many,-,TGTGCCACCAAAAACCTCGGGGAGCAGTACTTC,CATKNLGEQYF
TRBV20-1,TRBJ2-7,-,TRBD2,TGCAGTGCTAGAGATCTAGCGGGGGCAGGCTACGAGCAGTACTTC,CSARDLAGAGYEQYF
TRBV7-2,TRBJ1-3,many,TRBD1,TGTGCCAGCAGCCTCCGGACAGGGGATTACAACACCATATATTTT,CASSLRTGDYNTIYF
TRBV27,TRBJ1-1,many,-,TGTGCCAGCAGTTCAGCGCAGGGGAGCAGGAGAATAGCTTTCTTT,CASSSAQGSRRIAFF
TRBV29-1,TRBJ1-1,many,-,TGCAGCGTCGGAACTGAAGCTTTCTTT,CSVGTEAFF
TRBV12-3/TRBV12-4,TRBJ1-1,-,-,TGTGCCAGCAGTTTATTCGTTCTTACAGAAGCTTTCTTT,CASSLFVLTEAFF
TRBV18,TRBJ2-7,-,-,TGTGCCAGCTCCGAGGTAGACACCTACGAGCAGTACTTC,CASSEVDTYEQYF
TRBV20-1,TRBJ1-6,many,TRBD1,TGCAGTGCTGGGACAGGGGGTACATTCTCCTATAATTCACCCCTCCACTTT,CSAGTGGTFSYNSPLHF
TRBV12-3/TRBV12-4,TRBJ2-5,many,TRBD1,TGTGCCAGCATCTACGAGGGGGCATGGGAGACCCAGTACTTC,CASIYEGAWETQYF
TRBV5-1,TRBJ2-7,many,-,TGCGCCAGCGGGGGCGGACAGTGGTATGACGAGCAGTACTTC,CASGGGQWYDEQYF